This passage covers 4 T cell receptor beta chains from one sample sequenced in a study of post-analysis software for immune sequencing data. Study-level points and caveats: Relative to controls, patients had about five TRBV segments at higher frequency, with TRBV5-6, TRBV5-1 and TRBV20-1 among these.

Sequencing libraries made from TCR beta cDNA carried unique molecular identifiers. From the PCR reads, TCRdb called clonotypes with MiXCR, one entry per CDR3 protein. The repertoire holds 700,000 to 800,000 distinct CDR3 sequences, with roughly 29% as singletons. These receptors lack a known antigen. The material sequenced was blood. The receptor set was obtained from a girl aged 10 to 17 with multiple sclerosis.

This clonotype was observed many times. The chain has TRBV3-1 and TRBJ2-1; D possibly uses TRBD1 or TRBD2 (7 bases each). V was cut by 7 bases and J by 8 bases, with 15 bases left in between. The CDR3 spans 13 residues. CDR1 and CDR2 (germline): LGHDT, YNNKEL (reference sequence). The CDR3 region has the DNA TGTGCCAGCAAGAAACAGGGGAGGGATGAGCAGTTCTTC. This sequence encodes CASKKQGRDEQFF.

This clonotype came up many times. The J gene is TRBJ2-1, the V gene TRBV6-1; 7 nucleotides agree with TRBD1. Per germline, CDR1 MNHNS and CDR2 SASEGT. The trim removed 9 bases at V and 0 bases at J, leaving 14 bases unmatched. The CDR3 length is 17 residues. The CDR3 sequence: CASRSGGLISSYNEQFF. The CDR3 DNA follows: TGTGCCAGTCGGTCAGGGGGATTAATAAGCTCCTACAATGAGCAGTTCTTC.

This clonotype came up a few times. The CDR3 region is CASTPGGEKLFF. As DNA, the CDR3 is TGTGCCAGCACCCCGGGGGGTGAAAAACTGTTTTTT. The chain combines TRBV6-6 with TRBJ1-4, with D possibly being TRBD1 (5 bases). The CDR3 extends over 12 amino acids. CDR1 is MNHNY and CDR2 is SVGAGI in the germline V gene (reference sequence). The V end was cut by 7 bases, the J end by 7 bases, with 10 bases between.

The V and J genes are TRBV24-1 and TRBJ2-3, with D possibly matching TRBD2 (7 bases). Trimming removed 3 bases from V and 2 bases from J, with 23 bases in between. Germline-derived CDR1 and CDR2 are KGHDR and SFDVKD. CDR3 length: 19 amino acids. The CDR3 DNA reads as TGTGCCACCAGTGATCGCGTTACCCGGGGGGCTCGCCCCACAGATACGCAGTATTTT. Protein sequence: CATSDRVTRGARPTDTQYF.